The rows below give T cell receptor beta chains drawn from one sample of a study of blood T cell repertoires in COVID-19. Generated by immunoSEQ multiplex PCR, the TCRdb table keeps only in-frame clones and is missing some. This table holds a few hundred thousand clones, about 85% found once. Sequencing was done on a sample of peripheral blood. Receptors were obtained from a man younger than 30 with active or convalescent COVID-19. Each CDR3 is given with its conserved first and last residue. The D gene is left open where the match is weak. Not every row has a clone size; where given, it reads once, few, many or a size class.

d_gene,v_gene,j_gene,abundance,CDR3nt,CDR3aa
TRBD1,TRBV29-1,TRBJ2-5,-,TGCAGCGTTGGACAGGGGGTCCCACAAGAGACCCAGTACTTC,CSVGQGVPQETQYF
TRBD1,TRBV5-4,TRBJ2-7,few,TGTGCCAGCAATTACAGGGGTGGCGAGCAGTACTTC,CASNYRGGEQYF
TRBD1,TRBV19,TRBJ2-1,-,TGTGCCAGTAACGGCGGACAGGGGACATACAATGAGCAGTTCTTC,CASNGGQGTYNEQFF
-,TRBV5-1,TRBJ1-1,-,TGCGCCAGCACCACCGGGACATTGGTGAACACTGAAGCTTTCTTT,CASTTGTLVNTEAFF
-,TRBV5-6,TRBJ2-3,-,TGTGCCAGCTTAACCGCCCCAGGACCCGCGGGGAATACGCAGTATTTT,CASLTAPGPAGNTQYF
TRBD1,TRBV14,TRBJ2-1,-,TGTGCCAGCAGCCACTTTCCCGGGACAGGGAACTCCTACAATGAGCAGTTCTTC,CASSHFPGTGNSYNEQFF
-,TRBV5-6,TRBJ2-2,-,TGTGCCAGCAGCCCCTTTGACACCGGGGAGCTGTTTTTT,CASSPFDTGELFF
-,TRBV5-5,TRBJ1-1,-,TGTGCCAGCAGCTCTCTGACGGGTAGCACTGAAGCTTTCTTT,CASSSLTGSTEAFF
-,TRBV7-9,TRBJ1-5,-,TGTGCCAGCAGCTTAGGGAGCTCTCAGCCCCAGCATTTT,CASSLGSSQPQHF
-,TRBV19,TRBJ2-1,-,TGTGCCAGTAGTATGTTACCAGAGGGTGTTGCCAATGAGCAGTTCTTC,CASSMLPEGVANEQFF
-,TRBV20-1,TRBJ1-5,-,TGCAGTGCTAGTCGAGGGAGGGATTATCAGCCCCAGCATTTT,CSASRGRDYQPQHF